The 16 T cell receptor beta chains given below trace back to one sample, sequenced in a study of cytomegalovirus exposure and HLA in healthy donors. 13 Jbeta primers and 60 Vbeta primers were used for the PCR. Profiled with immunoSEQ multiplex PCR; TCRdb holds only in-frame clones, not every one. This repertoire shows more than 55,000 clones, 80% found once; its top ten account for under 5%. The sample taken for sequencing was PBMCs. The receptors were sampled from a woman in her 40s in good health and CMV-seronegative.

This clone was observed a single time. The chain has TRBV15 and TRBJ1-4, with D maybe TRBD1 (6 bases). Germline V CDR1 and CDR2: LNHNV, YYDKDF (reference sequence). The CDR3 runs 14 residues. Trimming pared 3 bases from V and 3 bases from J, leaving 8 bases between. This chain's CDR3 is CATSRTGANEKLFF. CDR3 bases: TGTGCCACCAGCAGGACAGGCGCTAATGAAAAACTGTTTTTT.

This clone was seen more than once but under ten times. The J gene is TRBJ2-7, the V gene TRBV4-3; TRBD1 agrees at 7 bases. Per the germline V gene, CDR1 is LGHNA and CDR2 is YSLEER. The J segment lost 0 bases and the V segment lost 0 bases, leaving 11 bases of the junction unmatched. This CDR3 is built from 18 residues. CDR3 sequence reads: CASSQESVPGGSSYEQYF. The CDR3 bases are TGCGCCAGCAGCCAAGAATCCGTTCCAGGGGGTAGCTCCTACGAGCAGTACTTC.

The rearrangement uses TRBV28 and TRBJ2-2; TRBD1 agrees at 7 bases. The CDR3 totals 15 residues. With 7 bases clipped from V and 1 base from J, the junction kept 6 bases outside the gene matches. Germline CDR1 reads MDHEN; CDR2 reads SYDVKM. The CDR3 protein is CASTSGTENTGELFF. DNA of the CDR3: TGTGCCAGCACCTCCGGGACAGAGAACACCGGGGAGCTGTTTTTT.

The genes are TRBV10-3 and TRBJ1-3; D remains ambiguous. V was trimmed by 10 bases and J by 0 bases, leaving 13 bases between them. CDR3 length equals 14 residues. Germline CDR1 and CDR2: ENHRY and SYGVKD. CDR3 DNA: TGTGCCACGGAGACCGAGAGCTCTGGAAACACCATATATTTT. It specifies CATETESSGNTIYF.

The rearrangement joins TRBV11-2 to TRBJ1-1; 9 bases are a match to TRBD1. The CDR3 loop spans 17 amino acids. The germline V gene has CDR1 SGHAT and CDR2 FQNNGV. The V and J ends lost 7 bases and 2 bases, in that order; junction bases with no gene match: 14. CDR3 region: CASNNPREGQGNTEAFF. The CDR3 coding sequence is TGTGCCAGCAACAATCCCAGGGAGGGACAGGGAAACACTGAAGCTTTCTTT.

This chain joins TRBV7-2 and TRBJ2-7; the D is unclear. Looked up from germline, CDR1 is SGHTA and CDR2 is FQGNSA. CDR3 length: 16 residues. The V end was cut by 6 bases, the J end by 2 bases, with 20 bases between. The CDR3 sequence: CASRLSSDSPAYEQYF. CDR3 coding DNA: TGTGCCAGCAGGCTCTCATCTGATAGCCCCGCCTACGAGCAGTACTTC.

This clone was observed a single time. The chain joins TRBV19 to TRBJ2-7, with TRBD2 matching over 7 bases. Trimming removed 4 bases from V and 2 bases from J; junction bases left unmatched: 2. Per the germline V gene, CDR1 is LNHDA and CDR2 is SQIVND (reference sequence). This CDR3 spans 13 amino acids. The CDR3 loop is CASSTGLTYEQYF. In DNA form, the CDR3 reads TGTGCCAGTAGTACGGGACTAACCTACGAGCAGTACTTC.

The rearrangement links TRBV11-2 to TRBJ2-7; 11 bases agree with TRBD2. The CDR3 sequence is 15 residues long. Germline trimming cut 5 bases from V and 7 bases from J; bases unmatched to any gene: 10. CDR1 SGHAT and CDR2 FQNNGV come from the germline V gene. The CDR3 DNA reads as TGTGCCAGCAGCCGGCCCGGACTAGCGGGCCTTGAGCAGTACTTC. It yields the protein CASSRPGLAGLEQYF. The full variable domain, in which reference TRBV11-2 and TRBJ2-7 provide the parts outside the CDR3, is EAGVAQSPRYKIIEKRQSVAFWCNPISGHATLYWYQQILGQGPKLLIQFQNNGVVDDSQLPKDRFSAERLKGVDSTLKIQPAKLEDSAVYLCASSRPGLAGLEQYFGPGTRLTVT.

This chain uses TRBV6-5 with TRBJ2-7; perhaps TRBD1 as D (6 bases). The V end lost 3 bases, the J end lost 3 bases, and 9 bases lay between the germline ends. Germline V gene lookup returns CDR1 MNHEY and CDR2 SVGAGI. The length of the CDR3 is 13 residues. CDR3 sequence (DNA): TGTGCCAGCAGTTATCGGGACAACTACGAGCAGTACTTC. This sequence encodes CASSYRDNYEQYF.

The chain employs TRBV9 and TRBJ1-4; 9 positions agree with TRBD1. Germline trimming cut 3 bases from V and 8 bases from J; bases unmatched to any gene: 5. Germline loops: CDR1 SGDLS, CDR2 YYNGEE. The CDR3 has 14 residues. The CDR3 nucleotides read TGTGCCAGCAGCGCCCGACAGGGGGAAGAAAAACTGTTTTTT. Protein sequence: CASSARQGEEKLFF.

In its sample, this clone was seen a few times. The CDR3 spells CASSLRLAVRNEQFF. CDR3 DNA: TGTGCCAGCAGCTTACGACTAGCGGTCCGCAATGAGCAGTTCTTC. The J gene is TRBJ2-1, the V gene TRBV7-3; TRBD2 aligns across 9 bases. Germline values: CDR1 SGHTA, CDR2 FQGTGA. CDR3 length equals 15 residues. With 2 bases clipped from V and 6 bases from J, the junction kept 5 bases outside the gene matches.

The count of this clone is one. This sequence joins TRBV11-2 and TRBJ2-1; 8 nucleotides line up with TRBD2. V trimming: 4 bases; J trimming: 4 bases; junction bases outside the gene matches: 9. The length of the CDR3 is 16 residues. Germline-derived CDR1 and CDR2 are SGHAT and FQNNGV. In DNA form, the CDR3 reads TGTGCCAGCAGCTCATATAGCGGGAATACTTACAATGAGCAGTTCTTC. Its protein is CASSSYSGNTYNEQFF.

This sequence joins TRBV19 and TRBJ2-1; 12 bases are a match to TRBD2. Germline V gene data show CDR1 as LNHDA and CDR2 as SQIVND (reference sequence). This CDR3 spans 17 amino acids. V lost 3 bases and J lost 4; bases outside the gene matches: 7. The CDR3 here is CASSMGRTSGVYNEQFF. The CDR3 DNA reads TGTGCCAGTAGTATGGGGAGGACTAGCGGGGTGTACAATGAGCAGTTCTTC. Filled out from reference TRBV19 and TRBJ2-1, the complete variable domain reads DGGITQSPKYLFRKEGQNVTLSCEQNLNHDAMYWYRQDPGQGLRLIYYSQIVNDFQKGDIAEGYSVSREKKESFPLTVTSAQKNPTAFYLCASSMGRTSGVYNEQFFGPGTRLTVL.

V gene TRBV7-2 combines with J gene TRBJ2-3, with 9 bases aligning to TRBD2. The V segment lost 4 bases and the J segment 6 bases; nucleotides outside the gene matches: 5. This CDR3 has 14 residues. CDR1 SGHTA and CDR2 FQGNSA come from the germline V gene. CDR3 nucleotide sequence: TGTGCCAGCAGCTCATCTAGCGGGGAGGATACGCAGTATTTT. It yields the protein CASSSSSGEDTQYF.

The V call is TRBV5-1, the J call TRBJ2-7; TRBD1 agrees at 7 bases. CDR1 and CDR2 (germline): SGHRS, YFSETQ. This CDR3 has 19 residues. The V gene end was trimmed by 1 base and the J gene end by 3 bases; junction bases not matched to a gene: 19. The CDR3 loop is CASSLKPEPRGTVHYEQYF. The DNA of the CDR3 is TGCGCCAGCAGCTTGAAGCCTGAACCCCGTGGGACAGTCCACTACGAGCAGTACTTC.

This sequence joins TRBV6-1 and TRBJ2-1; tentatively, D is TRBD1 (5 bases). Germline CDR1 MNHNS, CDR2 SASEGT. V was trimmed by 10 bases and J by 9 bases, leaving 16 bases between them. The CDR3 has 12 amino acids. The CDR3 DNA reads TGTGCCACCGGCGAGATTCAGGGTGAGCAGTTCTTC. Translation: CATGEIQGEQFF.